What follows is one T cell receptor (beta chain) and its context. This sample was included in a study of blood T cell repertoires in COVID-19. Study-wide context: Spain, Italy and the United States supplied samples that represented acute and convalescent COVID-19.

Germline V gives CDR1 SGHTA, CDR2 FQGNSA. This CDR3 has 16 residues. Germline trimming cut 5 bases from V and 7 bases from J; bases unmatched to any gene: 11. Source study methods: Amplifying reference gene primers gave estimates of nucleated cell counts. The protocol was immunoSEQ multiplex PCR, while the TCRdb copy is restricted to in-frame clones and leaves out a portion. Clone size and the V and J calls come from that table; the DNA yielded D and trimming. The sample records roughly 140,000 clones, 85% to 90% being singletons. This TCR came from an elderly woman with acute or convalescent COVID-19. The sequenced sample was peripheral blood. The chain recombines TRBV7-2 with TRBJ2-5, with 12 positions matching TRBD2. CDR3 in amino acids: CASSPTRLAGVMTQYF. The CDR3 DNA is TGTGCCAGCAGCCCCACGAGACTAGCGGGGGTGATGACCCAGTACTTC.